This T cell receptor beta chain was documented in a study of identical twins. This clonotype was counted many times. CDR3 length: 12 amino acids. The ends were cut back, 5 bases at V and 13 bases at J, with 17 bases in the middle. The germline V gene has CDR1 SEHNR and CDR2 FQNEAQ (reference sequence). MiXCR was run by TCRdb on the 5' RACE reads, yielding one entry per CDR3 protein. This sample has some 96,000 distinct CDR3 sequences, with 5.5% to 7% found just once. Sequences were obtained from memory T cells sorted from blood. The chain is built from TRBV7-9 and TRBJ2-5; the D gene is possibly TRBD1 (6 bases). The receptor's source is a woman aged 45-65 years in good health. CDR3 in DNA: TGTGCCAGCAGCCCCTCCCAGGGGCAACCGTACTTC. Residues: CASSPSQGQPYF.